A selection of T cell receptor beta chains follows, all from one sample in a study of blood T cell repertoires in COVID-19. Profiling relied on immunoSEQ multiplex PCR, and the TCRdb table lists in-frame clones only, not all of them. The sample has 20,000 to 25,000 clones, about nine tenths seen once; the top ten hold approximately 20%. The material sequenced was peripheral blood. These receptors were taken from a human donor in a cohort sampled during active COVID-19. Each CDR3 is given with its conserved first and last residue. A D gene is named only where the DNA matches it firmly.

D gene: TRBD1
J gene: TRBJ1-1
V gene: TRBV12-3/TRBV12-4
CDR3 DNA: TGTGCCAGCAAACAATCAGGGGGTGAAGCTTTCTTT
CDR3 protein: CASKQSGGEAFF

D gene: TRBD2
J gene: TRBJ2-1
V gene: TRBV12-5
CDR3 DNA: TGTGCTAGTGGTTCAAGGGAGGGTGAGCAGTTCTTC
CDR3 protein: CASGSREGEQFF

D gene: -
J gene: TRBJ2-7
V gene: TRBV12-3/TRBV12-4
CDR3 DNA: TGTGCCAGCACCCGAGGGGGCTCCTACGAGCAGTACTTC
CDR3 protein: CASTRGGSYEQYF

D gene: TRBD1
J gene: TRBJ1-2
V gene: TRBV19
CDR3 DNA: TGTGCCAGTAGTGACAGGGTTGGCTACACCTTC
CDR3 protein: CASSDRVGYTF

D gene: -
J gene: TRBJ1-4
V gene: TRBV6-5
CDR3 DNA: TGTGCCAGCACCCAAGTACAGGGAACTAATGAAAAACTGTTTTTT
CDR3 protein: CASTQVQGTNEKLFF

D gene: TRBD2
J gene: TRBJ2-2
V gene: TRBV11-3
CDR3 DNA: TGTGCCAGCAGCTTCTCCGGGCGCCCGGGGGGTGGGGAGCTGTTTTTT
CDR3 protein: CASSFSGRPGGGELFF

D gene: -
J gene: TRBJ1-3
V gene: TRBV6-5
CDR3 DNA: TGTGCCAGCACCGAAAGGGGGACTACTGGAAACACCATATATTTT
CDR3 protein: CASTERGTTGNTIYF

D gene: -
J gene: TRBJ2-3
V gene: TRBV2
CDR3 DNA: TGTGCCAGCACACTCGACAGCCCGCTCAGGGATACGCAGTATTTT
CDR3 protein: CASTLDSPLRDTQYF

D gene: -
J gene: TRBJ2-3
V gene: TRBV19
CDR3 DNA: TGTGCCAGTAGTATAGATCTGGCCCCGGATACGCAGTATTTT
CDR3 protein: CASSIDLAPDTQYF

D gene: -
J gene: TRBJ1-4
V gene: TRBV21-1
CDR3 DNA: TGTGCCAGCACCCAAAATCCAGGGAGGGTAGGAAAACTGTTTTTT
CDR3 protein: CASTQNPGRVGKLFF

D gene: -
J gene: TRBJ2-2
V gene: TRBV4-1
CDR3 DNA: TGCGCCAGCAGCCTACTCCCTCTTGGGGAGCTGTTTTTT
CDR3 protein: CASSLLPLGELFF